These 27 T cell receptor beta chains were all obtained from the same sample, sequenced in a study of blood T cell repertoires in COVID-19. Sequencing was performed with immunoSEQ multiplex PCR; in TCRdb, only in-frame clones are kept and a portion is missing. This table holds 150,000 to 200,000 clones, 79% found once. Sequenced input: peripheral blood. The receptors originated from a woman in her sixties or seventies with COVID-19, enrolled during active disease.

This clone was recorded a few times. The chain couples TRBV7-2 to TRBJ2-7, with D tentatively TRBD2 (5 bases). Trimming shortened V by 2 bases and J by 7 bases, and 12 bases separated the two germline ends. The CDR3 is made up of 13 amino acids. Germline assignment: CDR1 SGHTA and CDR2 FQGNSA. The CDR3 nucleotides read TGTGCCAGCAGCTTAAGTGAGGGAAGGGAGCAGTACTTC. Translated, it gives CASSLSEGREQYF.

The sample holds a few counts of this clone. This rearrangement joins TRBV20-1 to TRBJ2-3; unclear D gene. Germline V gene sequence: CDR1 DFQATT, CDR2 SNEGSKA (reference sequence). V shed 3 bases and J shed 4 bases, with 11 bases lying between them. The length of the CDR3 is 13 residues. CDR3 in amino acids: CSASMVVSDTQYF. DNA for the CDR3: TGCAGTGCTAGTATGGTAGTTTCAGATACGCAGTATTTT.

The chain recombines TRBV19 with TRBJ1-2; D remains unclear. Trimming stripped 1 base from V and 7 bases from J, with 7 bases between. Germline assignment: CDR1 LNHDA and CDR2 SQIVND (reference sequence). The CDR3 is 12 amino acids. For the CDR3, the DNA is TGTGCCAGTAGTATAGGAGATGGTGGCTACACCTTC. Translation gives CASSIGDGGYTF.

The chain carries TRBV7-2 and TRBJ2-7, with D perhaps TRBD1 (5 bases). The CDR3 has 14 residues. With 6 bases removed from V and 0 bases from J, the gap between germline ends came to 12 bases. Per germline, CDR1 SGHTA and CDR2 FQGNSA. CDR3 residues: CASRHDRHSYEQYF. CDR3 nucleotide sequence: TGTGCCAGCAGACACGACAGACACTCCTACGAGCAGTACTTC.

This chain links TRBV2 with TRBJ2-7; 10 bases map to TRBD2. J gave up 4 bases and V 4 bases, and 7 bases lay outside the gene matches. The CDR3 sequence is 15 residues long. Germline loops: CDR1 SNHLY, CDR2 FYNNEI. In DNA, the CDR3 is TGTGCCAGCAGTGGGAAGGCTAGCGGGAGATACGAGCAGTACTTC. Protein sequence: CASSGKASGRYEQYF.

The V and J genes are TRBV6-5 and TRBJ1-1, with D unresolved. Trimming stripped 4 bases from V and 4 bases from J, with 7 bases between. The CDR3 consists of 12 residues. The germline CDR1 and CDR2 sequences are MNHEY and SVGAGI. The CDR3 region is CASSSAGTEAFF. CDR3 bases: TGTGCCAGCAGTTCGGCGGGCACTGAAGCTTTCTTT.

The J gene is TRBJ1-5, the V gene TRBV9, with D perhaps TRBD1 (5 bases). V lost 5 bases and J 3 bases, leaving 27 bases between the germline ends. Looked up from germline, CDR1 is SGDLS and CDR2 is YYNGEE. This CDR3 region has 19 residues. Here the CDR3 DNA reads TGTGCCAGCAGTTGTCAACGCGGGACGGGGATATTGATCAATCAGCCCCAGCATTTT. This translates into CASSCQRGTGILINQPQHF.

This clone was observed once. The gene calls are TRBV5-6 and TRBJ2-1; TRBD2 agrees at 7 bases. Germline CDR1 reads SGHDT; CDR2 reads YYEEEE. The CDR3 spans 17 residues. Trimming at V came to 4 bases and at J to 7 bases, leaving 17 bases not matched to a gene. As DNA, the CDR3 is TGTGCCAGCAGCAAATCAAGCGGGATTGGTTTGGGGAATGAGCAGTTCTTC. Translated, it gives CASSKSSGIGLGNEQFF.

The chain joins TRBV10-3 to TRBJ2-1, with 14 bases identical to TRBD2. Germline CDR1 ENHRY, CDR2 SYGVKD. J was trimmed by 5 bases and V by 4 bases; bases with no gene match: 19. The CDR3 extends over 21 amino acids. In DNA, the CDR3 is TGTGCCATCAGTGCGACTTCCCCGACTAGCGGGAGGGCCGCGCTTCACAATGAGCAGTTCTTC. This gives the protein CAISATSPTSGRAALHNEQFF.

This clone was seen just once. V is TRBV28 and J is TRBJ2-1; D possibly corresponds to TRBD1 (6 bases). The CDR3 spans 14 residues. Germline CDR1 MDHEN, CDR2 SYDVKM. V was pared by 8 bases and J by 4 bases, with 15 bases between. The CDR3 nucleotides read TGTGCCAGCTCAACAGGGAATAGGTACAATGAGCAGTTCTTC. It encodes CASSTGNRYNEQFF.

The chain has TRBV28 and TRBJ2-1; weak D call: TRBD1 (6 bases). This CDR3 contains 15 residues. Trimming shortened V by 6 bases and J by 5 bases, and 17 bases separated the two germline ends. Germline V gene sequence: CDR1 MDHEN, CDR2 SYDVKM. The CDR3, as DNA: TGTGCCAGCAGCGGCCACAGGGTGGCACACAATGAGCAGTTCTTC. Protein sequence: CASSGHRVAHNEQFF.

This sequence joins TRBV7-2 and TRBJ1-3; TRBD1 matches 7 bases. Germline V gene data show CDR1 as SGHTA and CDR2 as FQGNSA. The CDR3 sequence is 14 residues long. V shed 2 bases, J shed 4 bases, and the junction held 2 bases outside the gene matches. The CDR3 DNA sequence: TGTGCCAGCAGCTTATCGACAGGGGGAAACACCATATATTTT. Protein: CASSLSTGGNTIYF.

The sample holds a few counts of this clone. The rearrangement joins TRBV29-1 to TRBJ2-7, with a weak D call TRBD2 (6 bases). The CDR3 extends over 13 amino acids. CDR1 and CDR2 from the germline V gene are SQVTM and ANQGSEA. Trimming took 7 bases from V and 6 from J, leaving 19 bases between them. The CDR3 nucleotides are TGCAGCGCCGCCGGAGGGCAGCTTGGCGAGCAGTACTTC. Translation gives CSAAGGQLGEQYF.

The V call is TRBV29-1, the J call TRBJ2-1; 7 nucleotides line up with TRBD1. V lost 7 bases and J lost 4; bases outside the gene matches: 4. The germline V gene has CDR1 SQVTM and CDR2 ANQGSEA. This CDR3 contains 12 residues. The CDR3 here is CSAGQVYNEQFF. DNA of the CDR3: TGCAGCGCTGGACAGGTATACAATGAGCAGTTCTTC.

V is TRBV14 and J is TRBJ2-5; a weak D match, TRBD2 (6 bases). In germline, CDR1 is SGHDN, CDR2 FVKESK. This CDR3 spans 13 amino acids. V lost 4 bases and J lost 8, with 14 bases in between. This chain's CDR3 is CASSLYQGGTQYF. The DNA for the CDR3 is TGTGCCAGCAGCCTTTACCAGGGAGGCACCCAGTACTTC.

This rearrangement joins TRBV24-1 to TRBJ1-3; D possibly corresponds to TRBD1 (5 bases). The germline CDR1 and CDR2 sequences are KGHDR and SFDVKD. The CDR3 runs to 18 residues. The V end lost 4 bases, the J end lost 0 bases, and 18 bases lay between the germline ends. The CDR3 nucleotides are TGTGCCACCAGTGACAAAGCTGGACGGGGGAGCTCTGGAAACACCATATATTTT. This encodes CATSDKAGRGSSGNTIYF.

This rearrangement joins TRBV28 to TRBJ2-1, with 9 nucleotides matching TRBD2. This CDR3 region has 15 residues. Unmatched junction bases numbered 8, after V lost 5 bases and J lost 6 bases. The germline gives CDR1 MDHEN, CDR2 SYDVKM. CDR3 sequence reads: CASSTTSGLGNEQFF. Here the CDR3 DNA reads TGTGCCAGCAGTACCACTAGCGGGCTAGGCAATGAGCAGTTCTTC.

DNA for the CDR3: TGTGCCAGCAGCTCGACAGGGTATTATGTGCCCCAGTACTTC. Amino acids: CASSSTGYYVPQYF. V gene TRBV14 combines with J gene TRBJ2-5; 7 positions match TRBD1. The CDR3 is made up of 14 amino acids. V shed 5 bases, J shed 9 bases, and the junction held 12 bases outside the gene matches. CDR1 and CDR2 (germline): SGHDN, FVKESK.

This clone has just a few counts. The chain uses TRBV19 and TRBJ2-1; tentatively, D is TRBD1 (5 bases). Germline CDR1 and CDR2: LNHDA and SQIVND (reference sequence). The V and J ends lost 3 bases and 8 bases respectively, with 17 bases between them. The CDR3 totals 15 residues. CDR3 residues: CASSIAGQFTDEQFF. DNA for the CDR3: TGTGCCAGTAGTATTGCAGGGCAGTTTACCGATGAGCAGTTCTTC.

The chain uses TRBV28 and TRBJ1-1; TRBD1 matches at 7 bases. Trimming at V came to 3 bases and at J to 3 bases, leaving 4 bases not matched to a gene. The CDR3 loop spans 14 amino acids. CDR1 and CDR2 (germline): MDHEN, SYDVKM. The CDR3 spells CASSFRTGYTEAFF. The CDR3 nucleotides are TGTGCCAGCAGTTTTCGGACAGGATACACTGAAGCTTTCTTT.

The chain recombines TRBV9 with TRBJ2-1, with 10 bases that match TRBD2. Trimming at V came to 4 bases and at J to 0 bases, leaving 13 bases not matched to a gene. The CDR3 has 19 amino acids. Germline V lookup: CDR1 SGDLS, CDR2 YYNGEE. In DNA form, the CDR3 reads TGTGCCAGCAGCCCGATGACAGCGGGAGGGCGGAGCTCCTACAATGAGCAGTTCTTC. This sequence encodes CASSPMTAGGRSSYNEQFF.

The J gene is TRBJ2-6, the V gene TRBV7-9; 9 bases agree with TRBD1. The CDR3 sequence is 18 residues long. Germline V lookup: CDR1 SEHNR, CDR2 FQNEAQ (reference sequence). V shed 3 bases and J 1 base; nucleotides not matched to a gene: 7. Here the CDR3 DNA reads TGTGCCAGCAGCTTCCCCGTGGGACAGGGATCTGGGGCCAACGTCCTGACTTTC. As protein: CASSFPVGQGSGANVLTF.

This clone was observed a handful of times. This chain joins TRBV7-3 and TRBJ2-3; 7 nucleotides match TRBD2. The CDR3 has 14 residues. In germline, CDR1 is SGHTA, CDR2 FQGTGA. The V and J ends lost 1 base and 6 bases, in that order; junction bases with no gene match: 4. This CDR3 reads CASSLMASGDTQYF. In DNA form, the CDR3 reads TGTGCCAGCAGCTTAATGGCTAGCGGTGATACGCAGTATTTT.

The chain joins TRBV30 to TRBJ1-1; maybe TRBD1 (6 bases). V shed 2 bases and J shed 5 bases, with 12 bases lying between them. Per germline, CDR1 GTSNPN and CDR2 SVGIG (reference sequence). The CDR3 runs to 13 residues. Here the CDR3 DNA reads TGTGCCTGGAGTCCCGACAGGAATACTGAAGCTTTCTTT. Translation gives CAWSPDRNTEAFF.

The rearrangement joins TRBV5-1 to TRBJ2-7; 8 bases match TRBD2. Per the germline V gene, CDR1 is SGHRS and CDR2 is YFSETQ. CDR3 size: 15 residues. CDR3 sequence reads: CATPGGRAEDYEQYV. The CDR3, as DNA: TGCGCTACGCCGGGAGGGAGGGCGGAGGACTACGAGCAGTACGTC.

Only a few counts were recorded for this clone. This chain links TRBV2 with TRBJ1-4; D is unresolved. Germline V gene data show CDR1 as SNHLY and CDR2 as FYNNEI. V lost 2 bases, J lost 9 bases, and 10 bases lay in between. The CDR3 has 13 residues. The CDR3 sequence is CASSESGSQKLFF. CDR3 bases: TGTGCCAGCAGTGAATCGGGGTCCCAAAAACTGTTTTTT.

CDR3 nucleotide sequence: TGTGCCAGCAGCGGCCCCGGGACAGGGTACAATGAGCAGTTCTTC. Translation: CASSGPGTGYNEQFF. The genes are TRBV2 and TRBJ2-1; 9 nucleotides match TRBD1. Germline CDR1 SNHLY, CDR2 FYNNEI. J gave up 4 bases and V 6 bases, and 7 bases lay outside the gene matches. This CDR3 contains 15 residues. The full variable domain, its missing parts supplied by reference TRBV2 and TRBJ2-1, is EPEVTQTPSHQVTQMGQEVILRCVPISNHLYFYWYRQILGQKVEFLVSFYNNEISEKSEIFDDQFSVERPDGSNFTLKIRSTKLEDSAMYFCASSGPGTGYNEQFFGPGTRLTVL.